The clone carrying this T cell receptor (beta chain) was counted many times. Unique molecular identifiers were used to barcode this TCRbeta library. MiXCR, applied by TCRdb to the PCR reads, yields one record per CDR3 protein. The sample consists of around 680,000 distinct CDR3 sequences, approximately 17% of them appearing once. This sample was taken from a study of T-cell reconstitution after alpha-beta-depleted transplantation in children. Sample: PBMCs from the stem cell graft donor, taken from the stem cell graft. The receptor was derived from a human donor who donated a stem cell graft to a child with acute myeloid leukemia.

CDR3 bases: TGCAGTGCTAGACAAGGTACTTCAAATACGCAGTATTTT. Its protein is CSARQGTSNTQYF. The chain recombines TRBV20-1 with TRBJ2-3; D is uncertain. Trimming removed 2 bases from V and 7 bases from J, with 13 bases in between. This CDR3 is 13 amino acids long. Germline values: CDR1 DFQATT, CDR2 SNEGSKA (reference sequence).